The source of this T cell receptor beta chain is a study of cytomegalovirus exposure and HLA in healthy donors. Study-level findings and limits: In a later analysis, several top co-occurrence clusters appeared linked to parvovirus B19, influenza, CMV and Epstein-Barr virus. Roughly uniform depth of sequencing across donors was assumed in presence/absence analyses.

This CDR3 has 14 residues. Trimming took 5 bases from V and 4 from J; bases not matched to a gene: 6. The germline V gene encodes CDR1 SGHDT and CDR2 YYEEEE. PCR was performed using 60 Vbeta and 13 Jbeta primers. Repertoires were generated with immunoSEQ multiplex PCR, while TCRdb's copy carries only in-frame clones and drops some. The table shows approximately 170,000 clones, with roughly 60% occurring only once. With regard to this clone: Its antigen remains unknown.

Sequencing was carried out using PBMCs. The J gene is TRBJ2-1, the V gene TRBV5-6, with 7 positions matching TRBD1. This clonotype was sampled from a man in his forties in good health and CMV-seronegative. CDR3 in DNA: TGTGCCAGCAGAAACCGGGACAGATACAATGAGCAGTTCTTC. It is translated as CASRNRDRYNEQFF.